The sequence of this T cell receptor (beta chain) was determined in a study of Graves' ophthalmopathy and Graves' hyperthyroidism. The authors isolated PBMCs from around 10 ml of fresh peripheral blood. TCR beta CDR3 regions were amplified from RNA transcripts. RT-PCR in the first round used HTBI primers; a second-round multiplex PCR followed. MiXCR was run by TCRdb on the multiplex PCR reads, yielding one entry per CDR3 protein. This sample has a few hundred thousand distinct CDR3 sequences, with 17% found just once. The CDR3 totals 14 residues. Deletions cut 5 bases from V and 4 bases from J, with 14 bases between. CDR1 and CDR2 from the germline V gene are MDHEN and SYDVKM. This clonotype was recorded many times.

Sample: peripheral blood. The J gene is TRBJ1-1, the V gene TRBV28; D may be TRBD1 (5 bases). The clonotype originates from an adult woman with stable Graves' hyperthyroidism. CDR3 nucleotides: TGTGCCAGCAGTCCGAGGGGAGTCAGCACTGAAGCTTTCTTT. Protein sequence: CASSPRGVSTEAFF. Full variable domain (rest looked up from reference TRBV28 and TRBJ1-1): DVKVTQSSRYLVKRTGEKVFLECVQDMDHENMFWYRQDPGLGLRLIYFSYDVKMKEKGDIPEGYSVSREKKERFSLILESASTNQTSMYLCASSPRGVSTEAFFGQGTRLTVV.